This T cell receptor (beta chain) was observed in a study of T cell repertoires in aging, cancer and after chemotherapy. Whole-study findings and limits: In healthy donors, age-related TCR diversity loss mainly reflected lost richness.

For this clonotype: Its antigen is unknown.

This CDR3 region has 13 residues. Germline V lookup: CDR1 SEHNR, CDR2 FQNEAQ (reference sequence). V gave up 5 bases and J gave up 4 bases, with 11 bases separating them. Amplification of TCR beta used genomic DNA extracted from peripheral blood. Rearranged V-D-J TRB sequences were amplified with a mixed TRB-A/B primer pool. TCRdb called the multiplex PCR reads again in MiXCR, with one record for every CDR3 protein. This table holds thousands of distinct CDR3 sequences, over 50% found once. This clonotype was sampled from a human donor with a solid tumor. The specimen sequenced was blood. This chain connects TRBV7-9 to TRBJ1-2; D is perhaps TRBD1 (5 bases). The CDR3 protein is CASSLGGFYGYTF. Here the CDR3 DNA reads TGTGCCAGCAGCCTCGGGGGGTTCTATGGCTACACCTTC.